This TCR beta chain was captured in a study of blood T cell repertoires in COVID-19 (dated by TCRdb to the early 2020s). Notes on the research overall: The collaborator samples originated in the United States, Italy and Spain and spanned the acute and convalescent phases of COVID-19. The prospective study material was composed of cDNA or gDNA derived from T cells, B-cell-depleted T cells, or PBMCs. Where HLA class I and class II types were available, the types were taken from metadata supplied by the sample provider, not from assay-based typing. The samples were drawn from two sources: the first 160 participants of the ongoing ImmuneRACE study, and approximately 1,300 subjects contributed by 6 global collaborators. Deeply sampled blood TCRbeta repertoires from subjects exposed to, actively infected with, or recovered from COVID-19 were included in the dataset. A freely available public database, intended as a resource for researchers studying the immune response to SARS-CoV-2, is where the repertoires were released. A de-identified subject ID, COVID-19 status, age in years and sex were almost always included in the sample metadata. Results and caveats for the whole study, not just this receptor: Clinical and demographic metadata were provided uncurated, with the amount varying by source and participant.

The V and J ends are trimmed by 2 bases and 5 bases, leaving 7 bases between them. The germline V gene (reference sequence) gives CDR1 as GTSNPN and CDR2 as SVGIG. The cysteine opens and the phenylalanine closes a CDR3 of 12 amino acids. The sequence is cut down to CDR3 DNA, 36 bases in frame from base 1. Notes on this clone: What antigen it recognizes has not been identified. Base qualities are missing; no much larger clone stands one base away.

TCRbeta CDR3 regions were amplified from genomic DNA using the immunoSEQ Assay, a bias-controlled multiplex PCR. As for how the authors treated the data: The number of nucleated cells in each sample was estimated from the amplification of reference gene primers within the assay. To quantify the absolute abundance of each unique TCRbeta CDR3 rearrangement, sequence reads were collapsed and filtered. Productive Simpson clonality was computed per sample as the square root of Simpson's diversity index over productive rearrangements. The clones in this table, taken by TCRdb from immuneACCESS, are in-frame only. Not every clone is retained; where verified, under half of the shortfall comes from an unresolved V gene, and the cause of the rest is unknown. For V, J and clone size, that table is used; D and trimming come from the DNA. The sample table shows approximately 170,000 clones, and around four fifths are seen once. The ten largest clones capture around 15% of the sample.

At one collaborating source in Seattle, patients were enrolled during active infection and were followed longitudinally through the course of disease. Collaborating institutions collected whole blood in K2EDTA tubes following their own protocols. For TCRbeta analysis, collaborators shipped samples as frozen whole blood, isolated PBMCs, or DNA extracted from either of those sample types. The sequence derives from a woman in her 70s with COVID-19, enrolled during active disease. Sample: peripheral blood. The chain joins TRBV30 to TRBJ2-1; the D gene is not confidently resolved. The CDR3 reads CAWSFYHNEQFF. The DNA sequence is TGTGCCTGGAGTTTCTATCACAATGAGCAGTTCTTC. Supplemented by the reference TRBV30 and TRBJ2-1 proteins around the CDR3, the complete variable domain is SQTIHQWPATLVQPVGSPLSLECTVEGTSNPNLYWYRQAAGRGLQLLFYSVGIGQISSEVPQNLSASRPQDRQFILSSKKLLLSDSGFYLCAWSFYHNEQFFGPGTRLTVL.